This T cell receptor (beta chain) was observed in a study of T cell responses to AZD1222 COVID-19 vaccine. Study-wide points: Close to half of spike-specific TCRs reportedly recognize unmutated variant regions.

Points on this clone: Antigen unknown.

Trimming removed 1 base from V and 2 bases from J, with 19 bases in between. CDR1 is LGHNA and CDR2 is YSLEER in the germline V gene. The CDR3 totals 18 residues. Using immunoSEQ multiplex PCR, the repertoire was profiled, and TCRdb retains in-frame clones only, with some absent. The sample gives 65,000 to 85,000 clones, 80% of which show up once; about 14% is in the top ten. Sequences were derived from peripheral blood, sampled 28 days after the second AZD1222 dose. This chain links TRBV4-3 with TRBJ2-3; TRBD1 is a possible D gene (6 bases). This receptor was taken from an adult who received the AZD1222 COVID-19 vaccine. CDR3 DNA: TGCGCCAGCAGCCAAGTCCTCTCTGGGACAACAGTCACAGATACGCAGTATTTT. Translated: CASSQVLSGTTVTDTQYF.